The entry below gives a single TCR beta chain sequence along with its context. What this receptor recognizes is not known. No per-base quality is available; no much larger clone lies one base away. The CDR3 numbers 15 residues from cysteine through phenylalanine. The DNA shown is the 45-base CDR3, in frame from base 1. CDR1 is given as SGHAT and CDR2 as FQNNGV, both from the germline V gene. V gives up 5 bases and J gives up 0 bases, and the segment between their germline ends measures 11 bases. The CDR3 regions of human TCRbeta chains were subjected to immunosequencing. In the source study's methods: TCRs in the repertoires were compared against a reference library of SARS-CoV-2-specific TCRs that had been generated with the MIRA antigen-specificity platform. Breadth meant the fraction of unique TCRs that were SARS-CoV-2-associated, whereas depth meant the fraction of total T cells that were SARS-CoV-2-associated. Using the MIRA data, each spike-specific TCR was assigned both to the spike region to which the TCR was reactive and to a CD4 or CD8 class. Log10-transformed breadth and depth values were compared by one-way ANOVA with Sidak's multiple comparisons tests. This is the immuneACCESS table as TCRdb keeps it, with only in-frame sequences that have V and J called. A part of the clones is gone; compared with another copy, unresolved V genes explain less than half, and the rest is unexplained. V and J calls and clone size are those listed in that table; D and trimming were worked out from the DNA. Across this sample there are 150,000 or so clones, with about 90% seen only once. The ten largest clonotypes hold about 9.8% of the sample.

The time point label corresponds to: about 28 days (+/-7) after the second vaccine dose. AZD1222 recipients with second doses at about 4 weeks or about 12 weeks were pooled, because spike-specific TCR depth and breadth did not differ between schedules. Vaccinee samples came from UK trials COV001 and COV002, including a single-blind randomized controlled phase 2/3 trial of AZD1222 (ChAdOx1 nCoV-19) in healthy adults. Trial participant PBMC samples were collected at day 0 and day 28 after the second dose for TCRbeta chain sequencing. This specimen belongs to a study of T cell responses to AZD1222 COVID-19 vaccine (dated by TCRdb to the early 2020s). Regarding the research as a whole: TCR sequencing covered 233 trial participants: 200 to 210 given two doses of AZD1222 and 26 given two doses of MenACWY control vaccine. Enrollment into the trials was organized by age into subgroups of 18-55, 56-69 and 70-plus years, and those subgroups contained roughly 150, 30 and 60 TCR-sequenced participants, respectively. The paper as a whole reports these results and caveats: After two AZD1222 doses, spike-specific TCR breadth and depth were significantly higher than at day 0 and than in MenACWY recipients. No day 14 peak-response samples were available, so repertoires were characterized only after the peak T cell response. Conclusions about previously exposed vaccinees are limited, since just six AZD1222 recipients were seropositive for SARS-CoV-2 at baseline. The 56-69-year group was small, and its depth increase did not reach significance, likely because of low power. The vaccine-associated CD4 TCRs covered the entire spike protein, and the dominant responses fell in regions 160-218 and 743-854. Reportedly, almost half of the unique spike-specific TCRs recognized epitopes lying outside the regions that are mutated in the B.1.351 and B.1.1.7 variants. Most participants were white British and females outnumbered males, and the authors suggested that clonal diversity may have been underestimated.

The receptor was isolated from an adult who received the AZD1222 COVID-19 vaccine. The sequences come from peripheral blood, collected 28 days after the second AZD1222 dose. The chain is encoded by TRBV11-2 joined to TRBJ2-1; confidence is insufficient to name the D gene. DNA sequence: TGTGCCAGCAGCCTCAGTGGTAGCTCCTACAATGAGCAGTTCTTC. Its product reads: CASSLSGSSYNEQFF. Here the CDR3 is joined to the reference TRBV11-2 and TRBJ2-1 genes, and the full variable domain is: EAGVAQSPRYKIIEKRQSVAFWCNPISGHATLYWYQQILGQGPKLLIQFQNNGVVDDSQLPKDRFSAERLKGVDSTLKIQPAKLEDSAVYLCASSLSGSSYNEQFFGPGTRLTVL.